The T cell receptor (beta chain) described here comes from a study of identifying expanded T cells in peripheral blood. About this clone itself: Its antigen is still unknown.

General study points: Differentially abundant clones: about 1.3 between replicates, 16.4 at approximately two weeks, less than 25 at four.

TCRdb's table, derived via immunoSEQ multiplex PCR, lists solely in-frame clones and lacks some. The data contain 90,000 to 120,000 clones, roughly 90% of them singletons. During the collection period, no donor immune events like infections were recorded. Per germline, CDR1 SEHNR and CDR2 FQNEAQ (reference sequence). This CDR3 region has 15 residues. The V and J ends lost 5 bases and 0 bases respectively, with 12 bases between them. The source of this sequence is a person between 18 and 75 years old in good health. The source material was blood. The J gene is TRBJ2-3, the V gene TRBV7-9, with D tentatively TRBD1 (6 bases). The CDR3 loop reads CASSRTEPSTDTQYF. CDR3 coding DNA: TGTGCCAGCAGCCGGACAGAACCTAGCACAGATACGCAGTATTTT. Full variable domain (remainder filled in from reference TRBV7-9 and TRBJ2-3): DTGVSQNPRHKITKRGQNVTFRCDPISEHNRLYWYRQTLGQGPEFLTYFQNEAQLEKSRLLSDRFSAERPKGSFSTLEIQRTEQGDSAMYLCASSRTEPSTDTQYFGPGTRLTVL.